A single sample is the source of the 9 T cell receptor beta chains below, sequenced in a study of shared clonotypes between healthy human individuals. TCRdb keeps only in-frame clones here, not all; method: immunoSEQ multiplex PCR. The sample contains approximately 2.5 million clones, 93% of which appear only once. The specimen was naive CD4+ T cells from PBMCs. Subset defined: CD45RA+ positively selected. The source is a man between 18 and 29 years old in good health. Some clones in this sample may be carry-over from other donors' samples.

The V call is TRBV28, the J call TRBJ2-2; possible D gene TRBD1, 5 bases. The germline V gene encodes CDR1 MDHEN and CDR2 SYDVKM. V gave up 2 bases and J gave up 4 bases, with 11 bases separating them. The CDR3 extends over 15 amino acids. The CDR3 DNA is TGTGCCAGCAGTTTAATAGGGGTGAGCACCGGGGAGCTGTTTTTT. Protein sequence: CASSLIGVSTGELFF.

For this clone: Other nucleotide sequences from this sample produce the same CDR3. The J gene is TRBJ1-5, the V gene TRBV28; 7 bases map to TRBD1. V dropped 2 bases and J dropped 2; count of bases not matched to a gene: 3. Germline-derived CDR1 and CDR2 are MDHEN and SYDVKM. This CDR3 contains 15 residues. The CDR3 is CASSLRGLGNQPQHF. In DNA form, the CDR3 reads TGTGCCAGCAGTTTAAGGGGGCTTGGCAATCAGCCCCAGCATTTT.

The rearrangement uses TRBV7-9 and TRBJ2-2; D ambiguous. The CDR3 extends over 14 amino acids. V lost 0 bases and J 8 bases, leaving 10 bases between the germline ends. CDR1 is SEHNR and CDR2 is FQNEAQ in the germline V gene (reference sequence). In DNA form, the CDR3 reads TGTGCCAGCAGCTTAGCGGTCAGGTCGGGGGAGCTGTTTTTT. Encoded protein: CASSLAVRSGELFF.

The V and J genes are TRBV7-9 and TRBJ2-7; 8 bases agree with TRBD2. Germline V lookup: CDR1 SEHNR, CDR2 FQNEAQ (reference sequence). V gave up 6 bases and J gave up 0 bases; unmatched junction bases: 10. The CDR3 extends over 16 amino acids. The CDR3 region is CASSRTSGGSSYEQYF. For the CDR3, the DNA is TGTGCCAGCAGTCGAACTAGCGGAGGGAGCTCCTACGAGCAGTACTTC.

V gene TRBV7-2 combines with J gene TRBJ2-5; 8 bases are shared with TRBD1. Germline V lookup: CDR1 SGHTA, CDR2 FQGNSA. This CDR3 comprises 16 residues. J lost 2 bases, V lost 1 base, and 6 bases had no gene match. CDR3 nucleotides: TGTGCCAGCAGCTTAGTCGGAGGGACAGGACAAGAGACCCAGTACTTC. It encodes CASSLVGGTGQETQYF.

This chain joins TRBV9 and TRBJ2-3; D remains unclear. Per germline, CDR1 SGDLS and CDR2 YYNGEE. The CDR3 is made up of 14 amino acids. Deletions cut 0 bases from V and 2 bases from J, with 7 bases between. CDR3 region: CASSVGWVTDTQYF. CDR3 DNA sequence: TGTGCCAGCAGCGTAGGTTGGGTCACAGATACGCAGTATTTT.

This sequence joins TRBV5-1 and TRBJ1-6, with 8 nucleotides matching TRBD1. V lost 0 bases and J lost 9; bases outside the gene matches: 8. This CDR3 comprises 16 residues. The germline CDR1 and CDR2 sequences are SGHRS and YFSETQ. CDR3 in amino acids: CASSLAWTGLGSPLHF. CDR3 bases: TGCGCCAGCAGCTTGGCGTGGACAGGGCTGGGTTCACCCCTCCACTTT.

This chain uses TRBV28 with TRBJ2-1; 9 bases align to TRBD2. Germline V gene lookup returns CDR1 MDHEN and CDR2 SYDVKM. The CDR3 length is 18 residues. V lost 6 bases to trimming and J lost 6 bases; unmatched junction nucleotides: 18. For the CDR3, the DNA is TGTGCCAGCAGACGCACCATCAGGACTAGCGTGAGGGCCAATGAGCAGTTCTTC. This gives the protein CASRRTIRTSVRANEQFF. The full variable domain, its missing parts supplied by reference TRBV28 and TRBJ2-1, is DVKVTQSSRYLVKRTGEKVFLECVQDMDHENMFWYRQDPGLGLRLIYFSYDVKMKEKGDIPEGYSVSREKKERFSLILESASTNQTSMYLCASRRTIRTSVRANEQFFGPGTRLTVL.

CDR3 residues: CASSLFAEAFF. CDR3 bases: TGTGCCAGCAGCTTATTTGCTGAAGCTTTCTTT. This rearrangement joins TRBV11-2 to TRBJ1-1, with D hard to call. CDR1 and CDR2 from the germline V gene are SGHAT and FQNNGV. The V and J ends lost 2 bases and 6 bases respectively, with 4 bases between them. The CDR3 is 11 amino acids.